A single sample is the source of the 31 T cell receptor beta chains below, sequenced in a study of blood T cell repertoires in COVID-19. The protocol was immunoSEQ multiplex PCR, while the TCRdb copy is restricted to in-frame clones and leaves out a portion. The profile shows under 150,000 clones, 79% of them singletons. Sequenced: peripheral blood. These receptors came from a man aged 45-65 years with active or convalescent COVID-19.

The V gene is TRBV7-8, the J gene TRBJ1-2; perhaps TRBD1 as D (6 bases). From germline, CDR1 is SGHVS and CDR2 FQNEAQ. The CDR3 covers 14 residues. The germline V and J ends were trimmed by 0 bases and 3 bases, with 8 bases remaining between them. CDR3 residues: CASSLAQGDYGYTF. CDR3 in DNA: TGTGCCAGCAGCTTAGCACAGGGTGACTATGGCTACACCTTC.

The chain couples TRBV27 to TRBJ2-1; 12 bases match TRBD2. J gave up 5 bases and V 3 bases, and 5 bases lay outside the gene matches. CDR1 is MNHEY and CDR2 is SMNVEV in the germline V gene (reference sequence). This CDR3 is 16 amino acids long. In DNA form, the CDR3 reads TGTGCCAGCAGTTTTCGACTAGCGGGAGCGGACAATGAGCAGTTCTTC. Encoded protein: CASSFRLAGADNEQFF.

Here the CDR3 DNA reads TGTGCCAGCAGTTGGGACAGGGTTTACAATGAGCAGTTCTTC. This encodes CASSWDRVYNEQFF. V is TRBV6-2 or TRBV6-3 and J is TRBJ2-1; TRBD1 matches at 9 bases. Per the germline V gene, CDR1 is MNHEY and CDR2 is SVGEGT. CDR3 length: 14 amino acids. Trimming at V came to 4 bases and at J to 4 bases, leaving 2 bases not matched to a gene.

V and J are TRBV4-1 and TRBJ2-7, with D possibly matching TRBD2 (8 bases). Germline CDR1 is MGHRA and CDR2 is YSYEKL. V gave up 4 bases and J gave up 7 bases, with 20 bases separating them. The CDR3 has 15 amino acids. The CDR3 DNA reads TGCGCCAGCAGCCCCTCCCAAGGGGGCGGGAGGGAGCAGTACTTC. Translating gives CASSPSQGGGREQYF.

The J gene is TRBJ2-1, the V gene TRBV24-1; weak D call: TRBD1 (5 bases). V lost 5 bases and J lost 10, with 17 bases in between. This CDR3 spans 14 amino acids. The germline CDR1 and CDR2 sequences are KGHDR and SFDVKD. CDR3 nucleotide sequence: TGTGCCACCAGTGCCCCCAGGGCCCAGGCGGAGCAGTTCTTC. Its protein product is CATSAPRAQAEQFF.

V is TRBV19 and J is TRBJ1-2; TRBD1 matches 8 bases. CDR1 LNHDA and CDR2 SQIVND come from the germline V gene (reference sequence). This CDR3 comprises 15 residues. V lost 0 bases to trimming and J lost 4 bases; unmatched junction nucleotides: 4. The CDR3: CASSIEAGTGYGYTF. The CDR3, as DNA: TGTGCCAGTAGTATAGAAGCCGGGACAGGCTATGGCTACACCTTC.

This clone was counted ten times or more. The chain combines TRBV6-5 with TRBJ2-2; 7 nucleotides line up with TRBD1. This CDR3 has 14 amino acids. Per germline, CDR1 MNHEY and CDR2 SVGAGI. J lost 4 bases, V lost 4 bases, and 3 bases had no gene match. CDR3 in amino acids: CASSWGQTTGELFF. The CDR3 nucleotides are TGTGCCAGCAGTTGGGGACAGACCACCGGGGAGCTGTTTTTT.

This rearrangement joins TRBV19 to TRBJ2-5; TRBD2 is a possible D gene (6 bases). Germline V gene lookup returns CDR1 LNHDA and CDR2 SQIVND (reference sequence). Trimming took off 3 bases at V and 5 bases at J, with 10 bases between the two ends. CDR3 length: 13 amino acids. CDR3 coding DNA: TGTGCCAGTAGTATGCGGGGAAGCGAGACCCAGTACTTC. This gives the protein CASSMRGSETQYF. The full variable domain, with the rest looked up from reference TRBV19 and TRBJ2-5, is DGGITQSPKYLFRKEGQNVTLSCEQNLNHDAMYWYRQDPGQGLRLIYYSQIVNDFQKGDIAEGYSVSREKKESFPLTVTSAQKNPTAFYLCASSMRGSETQYFGPGTRLLVL.

This clone has a handful of counts. The gene calls are TRBV24-1 and TRBJ1-5; maybe TRBD1 (6 bases). The germline CDR1 and CDR2 sequences are KGHDR and SFDVKD. This CDR3 contains 14 residues. V lost 3 bases to trimming and J lost 4 bases, with 9 bases between them. The CDR3 DNA reads as TGTGCCACCAGTGATCCAGGGGAAAATCAGCCCCAGCATTTT. Its protein product is CATSDPGENQPQHF.

The rearrangement uses TRBV9 and TRBJ2-7; 8 bases are shared with TRBD1. The CDR3 sequence is 15 residues long. CDR1 is SGDLS and CDR2 is YYNGEE in the germline V gene. Trimming cost V 2 bases and J 2 bases; bases outside gene matches: 6. The CDR3 spells CASSVGEQGAYEQYF. The CDR3 DNA reads TGTGCCAGCAGCGTGGGGGAACAGGGGGCCTACGAGCAGTACTTC.

The chain employs TRBV27 and TRBJ2-7, with D hard to call. Between the trimmed V and J ends, which lost 3 bases and 6 bases, there was a span of 9 bases. CDR3 length: 12 residues. Germline assignment: CDR1 MNHEY and CDR2 SMNVEV (reference sequence). The CDR3 reads CASSFLPGEQYF. The CDR3 nucleotides are TGTGCCAGCAGTTTTTTACCGGGCGAGCAGTACTTC.

This chain connects TRBV7-3 to TRBJ2-5; the D gene is possibly TRBD2 (6 bases). The CDR3 covers 13 residues. V lost 5 bases, J lost 1 base, and 8 bases lay in between. The germline V gene encodes CDR1 SGHTA and CDR2 FQGTGA. This chain's CDR3 is CASSPGSQETQYF. The CDR3 nucleotides are TGTGCCAGCAGCCCCGGGAGCCAAGAGACCCAGTACTTC.

The chain has TRBV11-2 and TRBJ2-3; TRBD2 agrees at 12 bases. Unmatched junction bases numbered 5, after V lost 6 bases and J lost 1 base. In germline, CDR1 is SGHAT, CDR2 FQNNGV. The CDR3 is 16 amino acids. The CDR3 region has the DNA TGTGCCAGCAGGCCTCTAGCGGGAGGGCGCACAGATACGCAGTATTTT. Translation gives CASRPLAGGRTDTQYF.

The chain recombines TRBV15 with TRBJ1-2; D possibly corresponds to TRBD1 (6 bases). CDR1 LNHNV and CDR2 YYDKDF come from the germline V gene (reference sequence). The CDR3 is 14 amino acids. The V gene lost 5 bases and the J gene lost 5 bases, with 15 bases spanning the gap. The CDR3 here is CATSSGTQLYGYTF. The CDR3 nucleotides read TGTGCCACCAGCTCCGGGACACAGTTGTATGGCTACACCTTC.

The chain is built from TRBV6-5 and TRBJ2-5; maybe TRBD1 (6 bases). Germline assignment: CDR1 MNHEY and CDR2 SVGAGI. The germline V and J ends were trimmed by 0 bases and 3 bases, with 11 bases remaining between them. The CDR3 is 15 residues long. CDR3 nucleotide sequence: TGTGCCAGCAGTTACTCGCGGACAGCAAAAGAGACCCAGTACTTC. This sequence encodes CASSYSRTAKETQYF.

This clone was counted only a few times. The gene calls are TRBV24-1 and TRBJ2-2, with D possibly matching TRBD1 (7 bases). The CDR3 has 14 residues. Per germline, CDR1 KGHDR and CDR2 SFDVKD. Trimming left V 9 bases short and J 2 bases short, with 12 bases between. The CDR3: CATRGTVNTGELFF. In nucleotides, the CDR3 is TGTGCCACCCGCGGGACAGTTAACACCGGGGAGCTGTTTTTT.

The DNA of the CDR3 is TGTGCCAGCAGCTTAAGCGCTAGCGGAAAGCAGCAGTTCTTC. Protein product: CASSLSASGKQQFF. The chain couples TRBV7-3 to TRBJ2-1, with 7 nucleotides matching TRBD2. Germline V gives CDR1 SGHTA, CDR2 FQGTGA. Unmatched junction bases numbered 8, after V lost 1 base and J lost 11 bases. The CDR3 is 14 residues long.

The chain has TRBV5-8 and TRBJ2-3; TRBD2 is a possible D gene (6 bases). Germline V gene lookup returns CDR1 SGHTS and CDR2 YDEGEE. The V gene lost 0 bases and the J gene lost 0 bases, with 14 bases spanning the gap. CDR3 size: 17 residues. CDR3: CASSLGISGSSTDTQYF. CDR3 nucleotide sequence: TGTGCCAGCAGCTTGGGGATTAGCGGCAGTAGCACAGATACGCAGTATTTT.

The chain recombines TRBV2 with TRBJ2-7, with 9 bases matching TRBD1. Unmatched junction bases numbered 7, after V lost 6 bases and J lost 7 bases. This CDR3 spans 13 amino acids. Germline CDR1 SNHLY, CDR2 FYNNEI. The CDR3 here is CASRSDRGREQYF. The CDR3, as DNA: TGTGCCAGCAGGTCCGACAGGGGGAGGGAGCAGTACTTC.

The chain is built from TRBV6-5 and TRBJ2-7, with 9 bases matching TRBD2. The CDR3 length is 15 residues. CDR1 and CDR2 from the germline V gene are MNHEY and SVGAGI. V shed 0 bases, J shed 1 base, and the junction held 1 base outside the gene matches. CDR3 DNA sequence: TGTGCCAGCAGTTACTCGCTAGCGGGATCCTACGAGCAGTACTTC. It translates to CASSYSLAGSYEQYF.

The chain carries TRBV3-1 (or the pseudogene TRBV3-2) and TRBJ2-2; a weak D match, TRBD2 (5 bases). Germline CDR1 and CDR2: LGHDT and YNNKEL (reference sequence). The V end was cut by 4 bases, the J end by 0 bases, with 12 bases between. CDR3 length: 16 residues. As DNA, the CDR3 is TGTGCCAGCAGCCCCTTTGGGGAGACGAACACCGGGGAGCTGTTTTTT. Residues: CASSPFGETNTGELFF.

The DNA of the CDR3 is TGTGCCAGCGGGACAGGGGGCTACGAGCAGTACTTC. Protein: CASGTGGYEQYF. This sequence joins TRBV27 and TRBJ2-7, with 11 bases that match TRBD1. Trimming cost V 8 bases and J 3 bases; bases outside gene matches: 0. Germline lookup yields CDR1 MNHEY and CDR2 SMNVEV (reference sequence). The CDR3 consists of 12 residues.

The V and J genes are TRBV11-2 and TRBJ2-1, with 7 positions matching TRBD2. J lost 7 bases, V lost 5 bases, and 14 bases had no gene match. CDR1 and CDR2 (germline): SGHAT, FQNNGV. The CDR3 length is 16 residues. The CDR3 loop is CASSPTAGVVMNEQFF. DNA of the CDR3: TGTGCCAGCAGCCCCACGGCGGGAGTAGTTATGAATGAGCAGTTCTTC.

The V gene is TRBV3-1 (or the pseudogene TRBV3-2), the J gene TRBJ2-2; D ambiguous. Trimming removed 3 bases from V and 6 bases from J, with 8 bases in between. This CDR3 comprises 13 residues. Germline V lookup: CDR1 LGHDT, CDR2 YNNKEL (reference sequence). The chain's CDR3 is CASSQIVAGELFF. The CDR3 DNA sequence: TGTGCCAGCAGCCAGATCGTAGCCGGGGAGCTGTTTTTT.

This clone was counted only a few times. The gene calls are TRBV11-3 and TRBJ2-2; 9 bases line up with TRBD1. CDR3 length equals 18 residues. V lost 3 bases and J lost 8; bases outside the gene matches: 16. Germline V lookup: CDR1 SGHNT, CDR2 YENEEA. The CDR3 loop reads CASSFISGTGPAGGELFF. The CDR3 DNA sequence: TGTGCCAGCAGCTTCATCTCGGGGACAGGGCCCGCCGGGGGGGAGCTGTTTTTT.

This chain links TRBV28 with TRBJ2-7; a possible D gene is TRBD1 (5 bases). Germline lookup yields CDR1 MDHEN and CDR2 SYDVKM. This CDR3 contains 12 residues. With 4 bases removed from V and 4 bases from J, the gap between germline ends came to 8 bases. The CDR3 spells CASSSTEYEQYF. CDR3 DNA: TGTGCCAGCAGTTCGACAGAATACGAGCAGTACTTC.

V and J are TRBV6-5 and TRBJ2-7, with TRBD2 matching over 9 bases. Germline V gene sequence: CDR1 MNHEY, CDR2 SVGAGI. The CDR3 has 16 residues. The V and J ends lost 4 bases and 0 bases, in that order; junction bases with no gene match: 7. The CDR3 bases are TGTGCCAGCAGTTTATCAAGCGGGAGGCCCTCCTACGAGCAGTACTTC. It translates to CASSLSSGRPSYEQYF.

The chain combines TRBV28 with TRBJ2-1; D call uncertain. Trimming took 6 bases from V and 4 from J, leaving 7 bases between them. CDR3 size: 12 residues. Per germline, CDR1 MDHEN and CDR2 SYDVKM. The DNA of the CDR3 is TGTGCCAGCAGCCTGTTATACAATGAGCAGTTCTTC. The encoded protein is CASSLLYNEQFF.

This clone is a singleton in its sample. The chain employs TRBV5-1 and TRBJ1-2, with 9 positions matching TRBD1. CDR1 is SGHRS, CDR2 YFSETQ, per germline. The CDR3 extends over 15 amino acids. The J segment lost 3 bases and the V segment lost 4 bases, leaving 7 bases of the junction unmatched. The CDR3 loop reads CASSPQTGGDYGYTF. DNA of the CDR3: TGCGCCAGCAGCCCCCAGACAGGGGGGGACTATGGCTACACCTTC.

In this sample, this clone turned up a few times. J is TRBJ1-2 and V is TRBV4-2; no reliable D call. The CDR3 runs 15 residues. V was pared by 3 bases and J by 0 bases, with 11 bases between. Germline V gene data show CDR1 as LGHNA and CDR2 as YNFKEQ. This chain's CDR3 is CASSQETRANYGYTF. DNA for the CDR3: TGTGCCAGCAGCCAGGAAACCCGGGCTAACTATGGCTACACCTTC.

This sequence joins TRBV10-3 and TRBJ1-2; 7 bases fit TRBD1. The V gene's germline CDR1 is ENHRY and CDR2 SYGVKD. CDR3 size: 13 residues. With 3 bases clipped from V and 3 bases from J, the junction kept 1 base outside the gene matches. CDR3 coding DNA: TGTGCCATCAGTGAAACAGGGGACTATGGCTACACCTTC. Its protein product is CAISETGDYGYTF.